The clone carrying this T cell receptor beta chain was detected once. Its antigen is unknown. These data originate in a study of cytomegalovirus exposure and HLA in healthy donors. The study's findings and limits: Researchers counted roughly 150 TCR beta chains as cytomegalovirus-associated.

Libraries were prepared by immunoSEQ multiplex PCR; TCRdb keeps only in-frame clonotypes and omits some of them. This sample has roughly 80,000 clones, with around 92% found just once. CDR1 SGHAT and CDR2 FQNNGV come from the germline V gene. The ends were cut back, 3 bases at V and 3 bases at J, with 17 bases in the middle. The CDR3 is 17 residues long. The source material was PBMCs. The TCR originated in a man aged 18 to 30 in good health and CMV-seronegative. This rearrangement joins TRBV11-2 to TRBJ2-2; tentatively, D is TRBD1 (6 bases). This CDR3 is CASSLDATWGHTGELFF. For the CDR3, the DNA is TGTGCCAGCAGCTTGGACGCAACCTGGGGGCACACCGGGGAGCTGTTTTTT.